The clone carrying this T cell receptor beta chain was observed a single time. Other DNA sequences in this sample translate to the same CDR3. The data derive from a study of T cell responses to AZD1222 COVID-19 vaccine. This table comes from immunoSEQ multiplex PCR, and its TCRdb copy is limited to in-frame clones, with some not included. The top ten hold around 4.5% of the sample, which has fewer than 110,000 clones, about nine tenths seen once. The clonotype originates from an adult in good health. The sequencing used peripheral blood, collected on day 0 of AZD1222 vaccination.

CDR3 region: CASSLGTANEQFF. In DNA form, the CDR3 reads TGTGCCAGCAGCTTAGGGACCGCCAATGAGCAGTTCTTC. The chain is built from TRBV7-8 and TRBJ2-1; D is undetermined. The CDR3 totals 13 residues. V was cut by 1 base and J by 6 bases, with 7 bases left in between. Germline lookup yields CDR1 SGHVS and CDR2 FQNEAQ.